The entry below gives a single T cell receptor beta chain sequence along with its context. The sample originates from a study of cytomegalovirus exposure and HLA in healthy donors. The CDR3 sequence is 15 residues long. Between the trimmed V and J ends, which lost 2 bases and 2 bases, there was a span of 12 bases. Germline CDR1 is MGHRA and CDR2 is YSYEKL. PCR amplification relied on 60 Vbeta primers (plus 13 Jbeta primers). Sequenced by immunoSEQ multiplex PCR; TCRdb stores in-frame clones only, minus some. This sample yields under 200,000 clones, of which roughly 75% are seen a single time; over 4.5% belongs to the top ten.

The receptor comes from a male donor in good health and CMV-seronegative. This chain uses TRBV4-1 with TRBJ1-2, with D perhaps matching TRBD1 (6 bases). The sequenced sample was PBMCs. The CDR3 is CASSQQQGSNYGYTF. The CDR3 region has the DNA TGCGCCAGCAGCCAACAACAGGGATCGAACTATGGCTACACCTTC.